The 29 T cell receptor beta chains reported below all come from one sample, sequenced in a study of blood T cell repertoires in COVID-19. Assay: immunoSEQ multiplex PCR; the TCRdb copy retains only in-frame clones and omits some. The table lists fewer than 250,000 clones, about 90% of them singletons. The sequencing sample was made of PBMCs or T cells enriched from blood (not recorded which). Receptors originate from a woman in her 50s with acute COVID-19.

The chain carries TRBV5-1 and TRBJ2-5; no firm D call. CDR3 length: 14 amino acids. V lost 0 bases and J lost 4, with 10 bases in between. Germline CDR1 reads SGHRS; CDR2 reads YFSETQ. The CDR3 region is CASSLGGVPETQYF. As DNA, the CDR3 is TGCGCCAGCAGCTTGGGAGGTGTGCCAGAGACCCAGTACTTC.

This clone was found once. This chain links TRBV4-1 with TRBJ2-7, with D maybe TRBD1 (5 bases). CDR1 and CDR2 from the germline V gene are MGHRA and YSYEKL. V was cut by 0 bases and J by 2 bases, with 11 bases left in between. There are 15 residues in the CDR3. As DNA, the CDR3 is TGCGCCAGCAGCCAAGATGGGGCTCTCGCCTACGAGCAGTACTTC. It encodes CASSQDGALAYEQYF.

The V and J genes are TRBV2 and TRBJ2-5; D possibly corresponds to TRBD1 (6 bases). The germline V and J ends were trimmed by 8 bases and 3 bases, with 19 bases remaining between them. This CDR3 comprises 15 residues. Germline values: CDR1 SNHLY, CDR2 FYNNEI. The CDR3 sequence: CASSFRGHAKETQYF. CDR3 DNA sequence: TGTGCCAGCTCCTTCCGGGGACACGCCAAAGAGACCCAGTACTTC. Full variable domain (rest looked up from reference TRBV2 and TRBJ2-5): EPEVTQTPSHQVTQMGQEVILRCVPISNHLYFYWYRQILGQKVEFLVSFYNNEISEKSEIFDDQFSVERPDGSNFTLKIRSTKLEDSAMYFCASSFRGHAKETQYFGPGTRLLVL.

The rearrangement links TRBV9 to TRBJ1-4, with 7 nucleotides matching TRBD1. The CDR3 covers 15 residues. Trimming took 4 bases from V and 3 from J; bases not matched to a gene: 6. Germline CDR1 is SGDLS and CDR2 is YYNGEE. For the CDR3, the DNA is TGTGCCAGCAGCTTCCGGGACAGCGCTAATGAAAAACTGTTTTTT. Protein product: CASSFRDSANEKLFF.

This clone was seen once. The chain links TRBV2 to TRBJ2-7, with D tentatively TRBD1 (5 bases). The CDR3 loop spans 14 amino acids. Trimming removed 6 bases at V and 7 bases at J, with 19 bases between. In germline, CDR1 is SNHLY, CDR2 FYNNEI. CDR3 amino acids: CASSREGILGEQYF. The CDR3 nucleotides read TGTGCCAGCAGCAGGGAAGGTATTTTGGGGGAGCAGTACTTC.

This rearrangement joins TRBV5-1 to TRBJ2-3; 12 bases are a match to TRBD2. The CDR3 spans 17 residues. The trim removed 4 bases at V and 4 bases at J, leaving 10 bases unmatched. CDR1 is SGHRS, CDR2 YFSETQ, per germline. Written as DNA, the CDR3 is TGCGCCAGCAGCGAAGCCAGACTAGCGGGAGCCCCAGATACGCAGTATTTT. Translation: CASSEARLAGAPDTQYF.

V usage is TRBV7-9 and J usage is TRBJ1-4, with a possible D match to TRBD1 (5 bases). The germline gives CDR1 SEHNR, CDR2 FQNEAQ (reference sequence). Trimming removed 11 bases from V and 0 bases from J, with 10 bases in between. The length of the CDR3 is 13 residues. Here the CDR3 reads CASGSPTNEKLFF. The DNA of the CDR3 is TGTGCCTCAGGGTCCCCAACTAATGAAAAACTGTTTTTT. The full variable domain, completed using reference TRBV7-9 and TRBJ1-4, is DTGVSQNPRHKITKRGQNVTFRCDPISEHNRLYWYRQTLGQGPEFLTYFQNEAQLEKSRLLSDRFSAERPKGSFSTLEIQRTEQGDSAMYLCASGSPTNEKLFFGSGTQLSVL.

The V and J genes are TRBV28 and TRBJ2-7; weak D call: TRBD1 (6 bases). V was cut by 3 bases and J by 2 bases, with 23 bases left in between. CDR1 and CDR2 (germline): MDHEN, SYDVKM. The CDR3 contains 18 residues. The CDR3 spells CASSFPLDSPYFTYEQYF. The CDR3 DNA reads TGTGCCAGCAGTTTCCCGTTGGACAGTCCTTACTTCACCTACGAGCAGTACTTC.

The chain has TRBV2 and TRBJ2-7, with 9 bases identical to TRBD1. The CDR3 sequence is 14 residues long. Germline V gene lookup returns CDR1 SNHLY and CDR2 FYNNEI. V lost 5 bases and J lost 9; bases outside the gene matches: 11. In nucleotides, the CDR3 is TGTGCCAGCAGTTCCCGGGACAGGGTATTGGGGCAGTACTTC. Protein: CASSSRDRVLGQYF.

V gene TRBV27 combines with J gene TRBJ2-3; weak D call: TRBD1 (6 bases). The V gene's germline CDR1 is MNHEY and CDR2 SMNVEV (reference sequence). The CDR3 covers 18 residues. V lost 2 bases to trimming and J lost 2 bases, with 20 bases between them. The CDR3 loop is CASSLPLNRAQFTDTQYF. CDR3 nucleotides: TGTGCCAGCAGTTTACCCCTGAACAGGGCACAATTCACAGATACGCAGTATTTT.

The CDR3 protein is CAIRPGLHEKLFF. The CDR3 DNA follows: TGTGCCATTAGACCGGGACTTCATGAAAAACTGTTTTTT. The genes are TRBV10-3 and TRBJ1-4; tentatively, D is TRBD1 (5 bases). V gave up 9 bases and J gave up 6 bases, with 14 bases separating them. The CDR3 totals 13 residues. Germline CDR1 and CDR2: ENHRY and SYGVKD.

The rearrangement links TRBV15 to TRBJ1-6; maybe TRBD1 (5 bases). Trimming stripped 4 bases from V and 3 bases from J, with 16 bases between. The CDR3 spans 17 residues. In germline, CDR1 is LNHNV, CDR2 YYDKDF (reference sequence). Here the CDR3 DNA reads TGTGCCACCAGCACTAGACCAGGGTTTAACTATAATTCACCCCTCCACTTT. It translates to CATSTRPGFNYNSPLHF.

This chain links TRBV11-3 with TRBJ2-3; the D gene is possibly TRBD2 (6 bases). V was clipped by 4 bases and J by 2 bases, with 13 bases between them. The germline V gene encodes CDR1 SGHNT and CDR2 YENEEA. The CDR3 sequence is 15 residues long. CDR3 in amino acids: CASSWGGGNTDTQYF. As DNA, the CDR3 is TGTGCCAGCAGCTGGGGAGGCGGGAACACAGATACGCAGTATTTT.

The J gene is TRBJ2-7, the V gene TRBV5-1; 10 bases match TRBD2. Germline V gene sequence: CDR1 SGHRS, CDR2 YFSETQ. This CDR3 is 19 amino acids long. J gave up 2 bases and V 0 bases, and 14 bases lay outside the gene matches. CDR3: CASSLVPGSSGRRTYEQYF. For the CDR3, the DNA is TGCGCCAGCAGCTTGGTCCCAGGGTCTAGCGGGAGAAGAACCTACGAGCAGTACTTC.

The chain carries TRBV19 and TRBJ1-1; D not resolved. The V gene lost 9 bases and the J gene lost 10 bases, with 12 bases spanning the gap. Germline lookup yields CDR1 LNHDA and CDR2 SQIVND (reference sequence). There are 10 residues in the CDR3. CDR3 DNA sequence: TGTGCCAGCGGCGGTTCTTTAGCTTTCTTT. It yields the protein CASGGSLAFF. The full variable domain, rest sourced from reference TRBV19 and TRBJ1-1, is DGGITQSPKYLFRKEGQNVTLSCEQNLNHDAMYWYRQDPGQGLRLIYYSQIVNDFQKGDIAEGYSVSREKKESFPLTVTSAQKNPTAFYLCASGGSLAFFGQGTRLTVV.

The chain links TRBV7-6 to TRBJ1-4; TRBD1 matches at 7 bases. The CDR3 is 15 amino acids. From germline, CDR1 is SGHVS and CDR2 FNYEAQ. V shed 5 bases, J shed 4 bases, and the junction held 7 bases outside the gene matches. As DNA, the CDR3 is TGTGCCAGCAGCCCACGGGACAGCATTAATGAAAAACTGTTTTTT. It translates to CASSPRDSINEKLFF.

The sample holds one count of this clone. This chain links TRBV5-1 with TRBJ2-5; 9 bases are a match to TRBD2. The J segment lost 5 bases and the V segment lost 4 bases, leaving 3 bases of the junction unmatched. Germline CDR1 reads SGHRS; CDR2 reads YFSETQ. The CDR3 runs 13 residues. The CDR3 reads CASSGTSWETQYF. CDR3 coding DNA: TGCGCCAGCAGCGGGACTAGCTGGGAGACCCAGTACTTC. Using reference TRBV5-1 and TRBJ2-5 for the parts outside the CDR3, the full variable domain is KAGVTQTPRYLIKTRGQQVTLSCSPISGHRSVSWYQQTPGQGLQFLFEYFSETQRNKGNFPGRFSGRQFSNSRSEMNVSTLELGDSALYLCASSGTSWETQYFGPGTRLLVL.

A single count supports this clone. The chain is built from TRBV7-9 and TRBJ2-1; perhaps TRBD1 as D (6 bases). The V and J ends lost 6 bases and 5 bases respectively, with 20 bases between them. Germline CDR1 is SEHNR and CDR2 is FQNEAQ (reference sequence). CDR3 size: 16 residues. This CDR3 reads CASSLPFNRAHNEQFF. CDR3 in DNA: TGTGCCAGCAGTCTTCCCTTTAACAGGGCTCACAATGAGCAGTTCTTC. Full variable domain (rest looked up from reference TRBV7-9 and TRBJ2-1): DTGVSQNPRHKITKRGQNVTFRCDPISEHNRLYWYRQTLGQGPEFLTYFQNEAQLEKSRLLSDRFSAERPKGSFSTLEIQRTEQGDSAMYLCASSLPFNRAHNEQFFGPGTRLTVL.

This clone was seen once. V usage is TRBV6-2 or TRBV6-3 and J usage is TRBJ2-5; TRBD2 aligns across 10 bases. The V gene end was trimmed by 6 bases and the J gene end by 5 bases; junction bases not matched to a gene: 12. Germline V CDR1 and CDR2: MNHEY, SVGEGT. The CDR3 runs 16 residues. DNA for the CDR3: TGTGCCAGCAGCTCCTTCCTAGCGGGAGAGCGGGAGACCCAGTACTTC. Its protein is CASSSFLAGERETQYF.

V gene TRBV21-1 combines with J gene TRBJ2-2; the D call in the table, TRBD1, was not verified against the DNA. TRBV21-1 is designated a pseudogene. The CDR3 runs to 19 residues. The CDR3 protein is CASSALAPGQIFEGRGAVF. CDR3 sequence (DNA): TGTGCCAGCAGCGCACTGGCGCCGGGACAGATTTTCGAAGGCCGGGGAGCTGTTTTT.

This rearrangement joins TRBV13 to TRBJ2-7; D might be TRBD1 (5 bases). V was shortened by 4 bases and J by 3 bases, with 16 bases between the two germline ends. Germline V gene data show CDR1 as PRHDT and CDR2 as FYEKMQ (reference sequence). The CDR3 has 15 amino acids. DNA for the CDR3: TGTGCCAGCAGCTCTCCCGCGCAGGGCAACTACGAGCAGTACTTC. Protein: CASSSPAQGNYEQYF.

The V call is TRBV5-1, the J call TRBJ2-7; D call uncertain. Germline V CDR1 and CDR2: SGHRS, YFSETQ. The CDR3 is 11 residues long. V dropped 3 bases and J dropped 3 bases, with 4 bases sitting between them. CDR3 bases: TGCGCCAGCAGCTCCAGCTACGAGCAGTACTTC. Amino acid sequence: CASSSSYEQYF.

The V and J genes are TRBV19 and TRBJ1-5, with D perhaps TRBD1 (5 bases). Trimming removed 7 bases at V and 3 bases at J, with 16 bases between. This CDR3 contains 15 residues. CDR1 LNHDA and CDR2 SQIVND come from the germline V gene (reference sequence). The CDR3 here is CASMGQEGTNQPQHF. In DNA form, the CDR3 reads TGTGCCAGTATGGGGCAGGAGGGTACCAATCAGCCCCAGCATTTT.

The chain carries TRBV7-8 and TRBJ2-1; 9 positions match TRBD2. The V gene end was trimmed by 5 bases and the J gene end by 8 bases; junction bases not matched to a gene: 10. Germline V gene data show CDR1 as SGHVS and CDR2 as FQNEAQ. The CDR3 length is 15 residues. The CDR3 sequence is CASSASGRSYDEQFF. The CDR3 nucleotides are TGTGCCAGCAGCGCCAGCGGGAGGTCTTACGATGAGCAGTTCTTC.

The V call is TRBV6-2 or TRBV6-3, the J call TRBJ2-7, with D perhaps matching TRBD2 (5 bases). V gave up 3 bases and J gave up 2 bases, with 8 bases separating them. The CDR3 length is 13 residues. Germline V gene data show CDR1 as MNHEY and CDR2 as SVGEGT. This chain's CDR3 is CASSYGLAYEQYF. CDR3 nucleotides: TGTGCCAGCAGTTATGGACTTGCCTACGAGCAGTACTTC.

V and J are TRBV15 and TRBJ1-3; D not certain. The germline CDR1 and CDR2 sequences are LNHNV and YYDKDF (reference sequence). The CDR3 spans 14 residues. Trimming cost V 5 bases and J 8 bases, with 16 bases left between them. CDR3 nucleotide sequence: TGTGCCACCAGCGTCGGTGGTCAGACTTACACCATATATTTT. It encodes CATSVGGQTYTIYF.

V is TRBV28 and J is TRBJ2-7; 8 bases line up with TRBD2. The germline gives CDR1 MDHEN, CDR2 SYDVKM. With V trimmed by 4 bases and J by 3 bases, 2 bases remained unmatched. The CDR3 runs 13 residues. The CDR3 region has the DNA TGTGCCAGCAGTTCGGGGGGGAACTACGAGCAGTACTTC. Amino acids: CASSSGGNYEQYF.

The V gene is TRBV6-2 or TRBV6-3, the J gene TRBJ2-7, with TRBD1 matching over 11 bases. CDR1 and CDR2 (germline): MNHEY, SVGEGT. V lost 2 bases, J lost 2 bases, and 8 bases stayed unmatched. CDR3 size: 17 residues. The CDR3: CASSYPTRGQGAYEQYF. For the CDR3, the DNA is TGTGCCAGCAGTTACCCTACCAGGGGACAGGGGGCCTACGAGCAGTACTTC.

This chain joins TRBV2 and TRBJ2-7; 7 bases are a match to TRBD2. Germline-derived CDR1 and CDR2 are SNHLY and FYNNEI. V was clipped by 11 bases and J by 2 bases; unmatched bases: 6. CDR3 length: 12 amino acids. The CDR3 here is CAGGTTAYEQYF. The DNA for the CDR3 is TGTGCCGGAGGGACTACCGCCTACGAGCAGTACTTC.